This TCR beta chain was observed in a study of blood T cells in healthy people across ages. Study conclusions and caveats: Aged donors had fewer naive CD4+ cells and lower diversity than long-lived donors.

Ten milliliters of peripheral blood were drawn from each donor into EDTA-treated tubes. The CDR3 is made up of 15 amino acids. CDR1 and CDR2 (germline): SGHRS, YFSETQ. Trimming shortened V by 0 bases and J by 9 bases, and 16 bases separated the two germline ends. With regard to this clonotype: Its specificity is unknown.

Through a sample-barcoded 5' primer and a J-beta primer mix, a second PCR was run for about 6 to 11 cycles. The authors tagged each cDNA molecule using a template-switch adaptor with 12 random nucleotides. TCRdb used MiXCR to reprocess the 5' RACE reads, holding one entry per CDR3 protein. Among about 580,000 distinct CDR3 sequences listed, around 48% were seen once. The J gene is TRBJ2-1, the V gene TRBV5-1, with D possibly TRBD1 on 5 matching bases. Sequencing was performed on blood. The sequence was obtained from a man at least 80 years old in good health. In nucleotides, the CDR3 is TGCGCCAGCAGCTTGGCTTTAGGGCCGCAGGGTGAGCAGTTCTTC. Translated: CASSLALGPQGEQFF.